This passage covers 10 T cell receptor beta chains from one sample sequenced in a study of OX40 agonist ivuxolimab in advanced cancers. The repertoire was sequenced with immunoSEQ multiplex PCR; TCRdb's copy has only in-frame clones and lacks some. This sample yields 61,000 or so clones, of which 86% are seen a single time; roughly 1.3% belongs to the top ten. The sample in question was CD4+ or CD8+ T cells sorted from blood, obtained in a trial of the OX40 agonist ivuxolimab. The receptors derive from an adult with an advanced solid tumor such as melanoma, head and neck, liver or kidney cancer.

The chain is built from TRBV6-1 and TRBJ1-2, with 9 bases lining up with TRBD1. Trimming took 6 bases from V and 5 from J; bases not matched to a gene: 7. The CDR3 runs 14 residues. The germline CDR1 and CDR2 sequences are MNHNS and SASEGT. CDR3 nucleotide sequence: TGTGCCAGCAGCCAAACAGGGGGCGGATATGGCTACACCTTC. It translates to CASSQTGGGYGYTF.

The chain joins TRBV6-8 to TRBJ1-5; TRBD1 agrees at 8 bases. This CDR3 comprises 14 residues. J was trimmed by 6 bases and V by 10 bases; bases with no gene match: 11. From germline, CDR1 is MNHGY and CDR2 SAAAGT. The CDR3 loop is CAMLTRGLCQPQHF. The CDR3 DNA sequence: TGTGCCATGCTGACCAGGGGGCTCTGTCAGCCCCAGCATTTT.

The chain couples TRBV19 to TRBJ2-3, with TRBD1 as a possible D gene (7 bases). Deletions cut 5 bases from V and 5 bases from J, with 17 bases between. The germline V gene has CDR1 LNHDA and CDR2 SQIVND (reference sequence). There are 15 residues in the CDR3. CDR3: CASSLRQGGGDTQYF. For the CDR3, the DNA is TGTGCCAGTAGTTTAAGACAGGGAGGAGGAGATACGCAGTATTTT.

This chain connects TRBV6-5 to TRBJ2-2; tentatively, D is TRBD1 (6 bases). Trimming shortened V by 6 bases and J by 1 base, and 9 bases separated the two germline ends. The CDR3 contains 14 residues. Germline V CDR1 and CDR2: MNHEY, SVGAGI. The CDR3 DNA is TGTGCCAGCAGGGCACAGGGGAACACCGGGGAGCTGTTTTTT. Protein sequence: CASRAQGNTGELFF.

The V gene is TRBV5-1, the J gene TRBJ1-1; D is possibly TRBD1 (6 bases). CDR1 and CDR2 (germline): SGHRS, YFSETQ. The CDR3 length is 16 residues. V lost 3 bases and J 8 bases, leaving 23 bases between the germline ends. The CDR3 bases are TGCGCCAGCAGCTATTCATCTTCCGGGACAACGAGGGAAGCTTTCTTT. Translation gives CASSYSSSGTTREAFF.

This clone occurred a few times. This chain links TRBV2 with TRBJ1-6; weak D call: TRBD1 (5 bases). The CDR3 extends over 14 amino acids. Germline CDR1 SNHLY, CDR2 FYNNEI. Trimming shortened V by 6 bases and J by 9 bases, and 15 bases separated the two germline ends. As DNA, the CDR3 is TGTGCCAGCAGAGCTCGGGACGGAACTTCACCCCTCCACTTT. It yields the protein CASRARDGTSPLHF.

The chain combines TRBV18 with TRBJ1-4; D may be TRBD1 (5 bases). The germline V and J ends were trimmed by 5 bases and 0 bases, with 10 bases remaining between them. The CDR3 runs to 15 residues. The germline gives CDR1 KGHSH, CDR2 LQKENI. For the CDR3, the DNA is TGTGCCAGCTCAATCTCAGGGACAACTAATGAAAAACTGTTTTTT. Protein: CASSISGTTNEKLFF.

This chain joins TRBV29-1 and TRBJ1-1, with D possibly TRBD1 on 5 matching bases. Germline assignment: CDR1 SQVTM and CDR2 ANQGSEA. The CDR3 has 12 amino acids. With 6 bases removed from V and 5 bases from J, the gap between germline ends came to 13 bases. This chain's CDR3 is CSVRQGTTEAFF. The CDR3 nucleotides are TGCAGCGTCCGGCAGGGTACGACTGAAGCTTTCTTT. The variable domain in full, completed from reference TRBV29-1 and TRBJ1-1, reads SAVISQKPSRDICQRGTSLTIQCQVDSQVTMMFWYRQQPGQSLTLIATANQGSEATYESGFVIDKFPISRPNLTFSTLTVSNMSPEDSSIYLCSVRQGTTEAFFGQGTRLTVV.

In its sample, this clone was seen a few times. This rearrangement joins TRBV11-1 to TRBJ2-7; tentative D call: TRBD1 (6 bases). Trimming took off 1 base at V and 7 bases at J, with 14 bases between the two ends. Germline values: CDR1 SGHAT, CDR2 FQDESV (reference sequence). The CDR3 runs 14 residues. Written as DNA, the CDR3 is TGTGCCAGCAGCTTAGTGGGGGCCTCGATTGAGCAGTACTTC. Translation gives CASSLVGASIEQYF.

The gene calls are TRBV11-3 and TRBJ2-5; the match to TRBD2 covers 11 bases. The J call may be in error: the DNA end matches TRBJ2-7 better. The V gene's germline CDR1 is SGHNT and CDR2 YENEEA. This CDR3 has 15 amino acids. The CDR3 protein is CASSLSSGGLYEQYF. In DNA form, the CDR3 reads TGTGCCAGCAGCTTATCTAGCGGGGGGCTCTACGAGCAGTACTTC.